Listed here are 20 T cell receptor beta chains from one sample, sequenced in a study of T-cell reconstitution after alpha-beta-depleted transplantation in children. TCRbeta library preparation incorporated unique molecular identifiers. MiXCR, run by TCRdb on the PCR reads, gives a single entry per CDR3 protein. This table holds some 840,000 distinct CDR3 sequences, roughly 15% found once. The sequencing used PBMCs, mostly from graft donor cells, collected 360 days after TCRalphabeta/CD19-depleted stem cell transplant. These receptors were obtained from a male patient aged 10 to 17 who had a stem cell transplant for acute lymphoblastic leukemia, so the T cells may come from the graft donor.

This clonotype occurred a few times. The chain links TRBV29-1 to TRBJ2-5, with D maybe TRBD1 (7 bases). CDR1 is SQVTM, CDR2 ANQGSEA, per germline. This CDR3 is built from 14 residues. V lost 0 bases and J 5 bases, leaving 13 bases between the germline ends. The CDR3 nucleotides read TGCAGCGTTGAAGAGTTTCCAGGGGGGGAGACCCAGTACTTC. Translation gives CSVEEFPGGETQYF.

CDR3 sequence: CAISGRQGRPDTQYF. The CDR3 DNA reads TGTGCCATCAGTGGACGACAGGGACGGCCAGATACGCAGTATTTT. The chain links TRBV10-3 to TRBJ2-3; TRBD1 matches 7 bases. CDR3 length: 15 residues. Germline CDR1 ENHRY, CDR2 SYGVKD. V shed 4 bases, J shed 4 bases, and the junction held 8 bases outside the gene matches.

This clonotype was seen more than once but under ten times. This rearrangement joins TRBV7-3 to TRBJ1-1; D gene ambiguous. CDR1 and CDR2 from the germline V gene are SGHTA and FQGTGA. The CDR3 length is 13 residues. Trimming pared 6 bases from V and 5 bases from J, leaving 13 bases between. This CDR3 reads CASSSQVGTEAFF. The CDR3 DNA follows: TGTGCCAGCAGTTCACAAGTGGGGACTGAAGCTTTCTTT.

The gene calls are TRBV5-1 and TRBJ2-5, with 7 bases matching TRBD2. The V segment lost 5 bases and the J segment 2 bases; nucleotides outside the gene matches: 6. The CDR3 contains 14 residues. Germline CDR1 and CDR2: SGHRS and YFSETQ. The DNA of the CDR3 is TGCGCCAGCAGATGGGGGGGAAGACAAGAGACCCAGTACTTC. Its protein is CASRWGGRQETQYF. The full variable domain, its missing parts supplied by reference TRBV5-1 and TRBJ2-5, is KAGVTQTPRYLIKTRGQQVTLSCSPISGHRSVSWYQQTPGQGLQFLFEYFSETQRNKGNFPGRFSGRQFSNSRSEMNVSTLELGDSALYLCASRWGGRQETQYFGPGTRLLVL.

This chain joins TRBV29-1 and TRBJ2-5; 13 positions agree with TRBD2. V shed 3 bases, J shed 4 bases, and the junction held 5 bases outside the gene matches. There are 15 residues in the CDR3. Germline V lookup: CDR1 SQVTM, CDR2 ANQGSEA. The CDR3 here is CSVDTRTSGRETQYF. The CDR3 DNA reads as TGCAGCGTTGACACCCGGACTAGCGGGAGAGAGACCCAGTACTTC.

There are a few counts of this clonotype. The chain carries TRBV12-3 or TRBV12-4 and TRBJ1-2, with TRBD1 matching over 9 bases. The CDR3 spans 16 residues. V trimming: 6 bases; J trimming: 4 bases; junction bases outside the gene matches: 12. CDR3 loop: CASSLWGTGTSYGYTF. For the CDR3, the DNA is TGTGCCAGCAGCCTTTGGGGGACAGGGACCTCCTATGGCTACACCTTC.

J is TRBJ2-1 and V is TRBV18, with 7 bases fitting TRBD2. Germline-derived CDR1 and CDR2 are KGHSH and LQKENI. The ends lost 0 bases at V and 7 bases at J; junction bases unmatched: 12. The CDR3 extends over 17 amino acids. CDR3 region: CASSPPTGRELGNEQFF. The CDR3 DNA sequence: TGTGCCAGCTCACCACCTACGGGGCGGGAGCTGGGGAATGAGCAGTTCTTC.

This clonotype was counted many times. J is TRBJ2-1 and V is TRBV29-1, with D unresolved. The ends were cut back, 6 bases at V and 3 bases at J, with 18 bases in the middle. CDR3 length equals 15 residues. CDR1 and CDR2 from the germline V gene are SQVTM and ANQGSEA. The CDR3, as DNA: TGCAGCGTCGGACCTATCATCCCCCGCTACAATGAGCAGTTCTTC. It codes for CSVGPIIPRYNEQFF.

This clonotype was counted many times. V and J are TRBV12-3 or TRBV12-4 and TRBJ2-1; 13 bases match TRBD2. V shed 2 bases, J shed 12 bases, and the junction held 7 bases outside the gene matches. The CDR3 consists of 15 residues. DNA of the CDR3: TGTGCCAGCAGTTTATGGACTAGCGGGAGTTACGGGCAGTTCTTC. Translation: CASSLWTSGSYGQFF.

This chain uses TRBV3-1 with TRBJ2-1, with TRBD2 matching over 13 bases. Germline V gene sequence: CDR1 LGHDT, CDR2 YNNKEL (reference sequence). CDR3 length: 18 amino acids. V was pared by 0 bases and J by 2 bases, with 4 bases of the junction left unmatched. The CDR3 is CASSQDRTSGSPYNEQFF. The CDR3 nucleotides are TGTGCCAGCAGCCAAGATCGGACTAGCGGGAGTCCCTACAATGAGCAGTTCTTC.

This clonotype has a handful of counts. The CDR3 DNA sequence: TGCAGTGCTAAGGTATCGGGAGGAACTCGTCACGAGCAGTACTTC. It encodes CSAKVSGGTRHEQYF. The chain is built from TRBV20-1 and TRBJ2-7; 7 bases are a match to TRBD2. The CDR3 runs to 15 residues. V shed 4 bases and J 5 bases; nucleotides not matched to a gene: 14. Germline V gives CDR1 DFQATT, CDR2 SNEGSKA (reference sequence).

V gene TRBV4-1 combines with J gene TRBJ2-7; 9 bases align to TRBD2. In germline, CDR1 is MGHRA, CDR2 YSYEKL. There are 17 residues in the CDR3. The J segment lost 0 bases and the V segment lost 0 bases, leaving 6 bases of the junction unmatched. This chain's CDR3 is CASSQEGPSGISYEQYF. The CDR3, as DNA: TGCGCCAGCAGCCAAGAGGGGCCTAGCGGGATCTCCTACGAGCAGTACTTC.

This clonotype was counted only a few times. The chain has TRBV5-1 and TRBJ2-1; D gene ambiguous. CDR3 length equals 15 residues. V lost 4 bases, J lost 4 bases, and 15 bases lay in between. Germline loops: CDR1 SGHRS, CDR2 YFSETQ. CDR3 amino acids: CASSRSPIQYNEQFF. The CDR3 region has the DNA TGCGCCAGCAGCCGGTCCCCTATCCAATACAATGAGCAGTTCTTC.

This chain connects TRBV30 to TRBJ2-1; D uncertain. V was cut by 2 bases and J by 8 bases, with 7 bases left in between. Germline lookup yields CDR1 GTSNPN and CDR2 SVGIG (reference sequence). This CDR3 spans 11 amino acids. The CDR3 protein is CAWSLLDEQFF. The CDR3 DNA follows: TGTGCCTGGAGTCTACTGGATGAGCAGTTCTTC.

This chain uses TRBV7-9 with TRBJ1-1; 8 bases are shared with TRBD1. The CDR3 has 17 residues. The germline CDR1 and CDR2 sequences are SEHNR and FQNEAQ (reference sequence). The V gene end was trimmed by 1 base and the J gene end by 2 bases; junction bases not matched to a gene: 9. The CDR3 DNA reads as TGTGCCAGCAGCTTAGAGGTCAACACAGGGGGAAACACTGAAGCTTTCTTT. This translates into CASSLEVNTGGNTEAFF.

The chain carries TRBV5-1 and TRBJ1-5; 7 bases are a match to TRBD1. CDR3 length: 15 residues. Germline V gene sequence: CDR1 SGHRS, CDR2 YFSETQ. V lost 4 bases to trimming and J lost 6 bases; unmatched junction nucleotides: 10. The CDR3 region has the DNA TGCGCCAGCAGCAAGTTAACAGGGGTAGGTCAGCCCCAGCATTTT. Protein: CASSKLTGVGQPQHF.

The chain joins TRBV12-3 or TRBV12-4 to TRBJ1-3, with D unclear. Trimming removed 3 bases at V and 0 bases at J, with 6 bases between. The CDR3 has 14 residues. CDR3 region: CASSLVSSGNTIYF. Here the CDR3 DNA reads TGTGCCAGCAGTTTGGTCAGCTCTGGAAACACCATATATTTT.

This clonotype was seen a handful of times. The germline gene is not matched at one end of the junction; a read error may be the cause. J is TRBJ2-1 and V is TRBV7-6, with TRBD2 matching over 9 bases. The CDR3 length is 15 residues. Germline V gene data show CDR1 as SGHVS and CDR2 as FNYEAQ. For the CDR3, the DNA is TGTGCCAGCAGCCTAGCGGGGCACGGGGGAAATGAGCAGTTCTTC. Translating it yields CASSLAGHGGNEQFF.

This clonotype was seen a few times. This chain uses TRBV5-1 with TRBJ2-7, with D tentatively TRBD2 (6 bases). The CDR3 sequence is 15 residues long. Germline V gives CDR1 SGHRS, CDR2 YFSETQ. V was pared by 1 base and J by 2 bases, with 13 bases between. In DNA form, the CDR3 reads TGCGCCAGCAGCTTGTACCCTAGCGAGGCCTACGAGCAGTACTTC. Protein: CASSLYPSEAYEQYF.

This clonotype was counted a few times. This CDR3 reads CASSQDGLAGNEQFF. The DNA of the CDR3 is TGCGCCAGCAGCCAAGACGGACTAGCGGGAAATGAGCAGTTCTTC. J is TRBJ2-1 and V is TRBV4-1; 12 nucleotides agree with TRBD2. CDR3 length equals 15 residues. Germline V gene sequence: CDR1 MGHRA, CDR2 YSYEKL. Trimming took 0 bases from V and 7 from J; bases not matched to a gene: 1.